Here is one T cell receptor (beta chain) with its context. Its target is not known. These data come from a study of OX40 agonist ivuxolimab in advanced cancers. Whole-study findings and limits: Compared with CD4+, CD8+ T cells on average had more expanded clones. CD4+ and CD8+ blood T cells expanded clonally by week 6 at 0.1 to 3.0 mg/kg. Antigen specificity remained undetermined for the expanded peripheral T cells.

Baseline was the first blood sampling point, followed by cycle 4 day 1 and cycle 7 day 1. Germline V lookup: CDR1 SGHRS, CDR2 YFSETQ. Trimming took 1 base from V and 2 from J, leaving 10 bases between them. The CDR3 length is 15 residues. Profiling relied on immunoSEQ multiplex PCR, and the TCRdb table lists in-frame clones only, not all of them. This table has 55,000 to 85,000 clones, 91% appearing once. The sequence was obtained from an adult with an advanced solid tumor such as melanoma, head and neck, liver or kidney cancer. The sample here was CD4+ or CD8+ T cells sorted from blood, taken in a trial of the OX40 agonist ivuxolimab. The chain recombines TRBV5-1 with TRBJ2-1; a possible D gene is TRBD1 (5 bases). The chain's CDR3 is CASSLLGATYNEQFF. The CDR3 DNA is TGCGCCAGCAGCTTGTTAGGGGCCACCTACAATGAGCAGTTCTTC.